This TCR beta chain comes out of a study of CD8+CD57+ T cells in acquired aplastic anemia. Background on the study: Roughly 3.2 ug was the average amount of DNA from sorted CD4+ and CD8+ cells. Notes on the study in general: Around 29 shared CD8+ CDR3s appeared highly expressed within patients' immunodominant clones.

Genomic DNA provided the template from which TCR beta VDJ and CDR3 profiles were obtained. From the reads, TCRdb called clonotypes with MiXCR, one entry per CDR3 protein. The sample has approximately 190,000 distinct CDR3 sequences, around 45% seen once. CD8+CD57+ cell expansion, shown by flow cytometry, had occurred in the patients selected for sequencing. Diagnosis of severe acquired aplastic anemia applied to all patients. Patients had received no therapy at the time of blood sampling. A word on this clonotype: Its antigen is unidentified.

This receptor was identified in a human donor with aplastic anemia. Sequenced: sorted CD4+, CD8+, or CD8+CD57+ T cells (not recorded which) from PBMCs.

Written as DNA, the CDR3 is TGTGCCAGTATGGGCGAAGGGACGGCCGACTACGAGCAGTACTTC. Its protein product is CASMGEGTADYEQYF. The gene calls are TRBV19 and TRBJ2-7, with D perhaps assigned TRBD1 or TRBD2 (5 bases each). Between the trimmed V and J ends, which lost 7 bases and 3 bases, there was a span of 19 bases. Germline CDR1 reads LNHDA; CDR2 reads SQIVND (reference sequence). This CDR3 has 15 residues. The full variable domain, in which reference TRBV19 and TRBJ2-7 provide the parts outside the CDR3, is DGGITQSPKYLFRKEGQNVTLSCEQNLNHDAMYWYRQDPGQGLRLIYYSQIVNDFQKGDIAEGYSVSREKKESFPLTVTSAQKNPTAFYLCASMGEGTADYEQYFGPGTRLTVT.